These 13 T cell receptor beta chains share one sample of origin, sequenced in a study of blood T cells in healthy people across ages (dated by TCRdb to between 2014 and 2017). Library method: 5' RACE. The sequencer was an Illumina HiSeq 2500. A second about 7 to 12 cycle PCR used a sample-barcoded 5' primer and a J-beta primer mix. Using fastp trimming at Q25 and MiXCR clonotype assembly, TCRdb reanalyzed the public sequencing data and kept in-frame beta chains. One record per CDR3 amino acid sequence lists the most common genes and DNA. Here the sample has about 780,000 distinct CDR3 sequences; about 47% occur a single time. In total, the top ten clones hold 15% to 20% of the sample. Sequences were obtained from blood. These receptors were taken from a man older than 75 in good health.

This rearrangement joins TRBV29-1 to TRBJ2-5; the match to TRBD2 covers 7 bases. Germline CDR1 and CDR2: SQVTM and ANQGSEA. The CDR3 contains 12 residues. The CDR3 reads CRGGGGSDEQYF. In DNA, the CDR3 is TGCAGGGGCGGCGGGGGTTCCGATGAGCAGTACTTC.

This chain connects TRBV14 to TRBJ2-1; 10 positions match TRBD2. With 3 bases clipped from V and 7 bases from J, the junction kept 9 bases outside the gene matches. The CDR3 consists of 16 residues. Germline loops: CDR1 SGHDN, CDR2 FVKESK. CDR3 DNA sequence: TGTGCCAGCAGCCATCGGATGGGACTAGCGAGAAATGAGCAGTTCTTC. It specifies CASSHRMGLARNEQFF. The whole variable domain, remainder taken from reference TRBV14 and TRBJ2-1, is EAGVTQFPSHSVIEKGQTVTLRCDPISGHDNLYWYRRVMGKEIKFLLHFVKESKQDESGMPNNRFLAERTGGTYSTLKVQPAELEDSGVYFCASSHRMGLARNEQFFGPGTRLTVL.

DNA of the CDR3: TGTGCCAGCACTTTGGAGCCTGGGACAGGGAGGAAGACCCAGTACTTC. This sequence encodes CASTLEPGTGRKTQYF. The V and J genes are TRBV27 and TRBJ2-5; TRBD1 agrees at 9 bases. Losses at the gene ends were 7 bases for V and 6 bases for J; bases not matched to a gene: 15. The CDR3 covers 16 residues. Germline V gene data show CDR1 as MNHEY and CDR2 as SMNVEV (reference sequence).

This clonotype was seen more than once but under ten times. The chain uses TRBV4-3 and TRBJ1-4, with D possibly matching TRBD1 (5 bases). The CDR3 spans 18 residues. Germline CDR1 is LGHNA and CDR2 is YSLEER. V lost 0 bases and J lost 11, with 25 bases in between. The CDR3 is CASSQDPEGQVGVEKLFF. The CDR3 region has the DNA TGCGCCAGCAGCCAAGATCCAGAGGGGCAGGTGGGGGTGGAGAAACTGTTTTTT.

The chain is built from TRBV28 and TRBJ1-1; D is unclear. Germline V gives CDR1 MDHEN, CDR2 SYDVKM. The CDR3 runs 12 residues. V lost 7 bases to trimming and J lost 1 base, with 7 bases between them. The CDR3 here is CASTGANTEAFF. The CDR3 DNA is TGTGCCAGCACAGGAGCGAACACTGAAGCTTTCTTT. Based on the CDR3 plus reference TRBV28 and TRBJ1-1, the full variable domain is DVKVTQSSRYLVKRTGEKVFLECVQDMDHENMFWYRQDPGLGLRLIYFSYDVKMKEKGDIPEGYSVSREKKERFSLILESASTNQTSMYLCASTGANTEAFFGQGTRLTVV.

DNA of the CDR3: TGTGCCAGCATCGCTCGGACTACCCCGAGCTCCTACAATGAGCAGTACTTC. It codes for CASIARTTPSSYNEQYF. V and J are TRBV12-3 or TRBV12-4 and TRBJ2-1, with a weak D call TRBD2 (6 bases). The DNA end favors TRBJ2-7, so the J call may be wrong. The CDR3 is 17 residues long.

This clonotype was recorded many times. The V call is TRBV12-3 or TRBV12-4, the J call TRBJ2-1, with no clear D. V was clipped by 3 bases and J by 5 bases, with 11 bases between them. CDR3 length: 14 residues. In nucleotides, the CDR3 is TGTGCCAGCAGTTTGCCCCCCGAGGACAATGAGCAGTTCTTC. Amino acids: CASSLPPEDNEQFF.

The chain couples TRBV15 to TRBJ2-5; 9 bases align to TRBD2. Germline assignment: CDR1 LNHNV and CDR2 YYDKDF (reference sequence). With V trimmed by 0 bases and J by 5 bases, 7 bases remained unmatched. CDR3 size: 16 residues. The CDR3 loop reads CATSRDRAGGRETQYF. CDR3 in DNA: TGTGCCACCAGCAGAGATCGAGCGGGAGGTAGGGAGACCCAGTACTTC.

J is TRBJ2-7 and V is TRBV7-9; TRBD1 matches 9 bases. Trimming cost V 4 bases and J 5 bases; bases outside gene matches: 6. Germline V lookup: CDR1 SEHNR, CDR2 FQNEAQ (reference sequence). CDR3 length: 14 amino acids. The CDR3 reads CASSSGTGRDEQYF. CDR3 coding DNA: TGTGCCAGCAGCTCAGGGACAGGGAGAGACGAGCAGTACTTC.

V usage is TRBV2 and J usage is TRBJ2-3, with D possibly TRBD2 on 6 matching bases. The CDR3 runs 18 residues. Between the trimmed V and J ends, which lost 3 bases and 9 bases, there was a span of 28 bases. Germline CDR1 is SNHLY and CDR2 is FYNNEI. The DNA of the CDR3 is TGTGCCAGCAGTGATCCATTTAGTCCGGGAGAGCCTAGGGGCACGCAGTATTTT. It codes for CASSDPFSPGEPRGTQYF.

This clonotype was seen more than once but under ten times. The V gene is TRBV4-2, the J gene TRBJ2-7, with D unresolved. The CDR3 spans 15 residues. Germline V gene data show CDR1 as LGHNA and CDR2 as YNFKEQ. The germline V and J ends were trimmed by 0 bases and 1 base, with 10 bases remaining between them. The CDR3 sequence: CASSQESTRSYEQYF. CDR3 DNA: TGTGCCAGCAGCCAAGAATCCACGCGGTCCTACGAGCAGTACTTC.

This clonotype was picked up one time. The chain has TRBV5-1 and TRBJ1-1, with D hard to call. V was clipped by 5 bases and J by 0 bases, with 11 bases between them. The CDR3 spans 14 residues. Per germline, CDR1 SGHRS and CDR2 YFSETQ. The chain's CDR3 is CASRPNRLNTEAFF. The CDR3 bases are TGCGCCAGCAGGCCGAACCGGCTGAACACTGAAGCTTTCTTT.

This chain links TRBV27 with TRBJ1-5; D gene unclear. CDR1 and CDR2 (germline): MNHEY, SMNVEV (reference sequence). The CDR3 consists of 15 residues. V lost 2 bases to trimming and J lost 2 bases, with 10 bases between them. DNA for the CDR3: TGTGCCAGCAGTTTAGACCGGTTTGGCAATCAGCCCCAGCATTTT. It specifies CASSLDRFGNQPQHF.